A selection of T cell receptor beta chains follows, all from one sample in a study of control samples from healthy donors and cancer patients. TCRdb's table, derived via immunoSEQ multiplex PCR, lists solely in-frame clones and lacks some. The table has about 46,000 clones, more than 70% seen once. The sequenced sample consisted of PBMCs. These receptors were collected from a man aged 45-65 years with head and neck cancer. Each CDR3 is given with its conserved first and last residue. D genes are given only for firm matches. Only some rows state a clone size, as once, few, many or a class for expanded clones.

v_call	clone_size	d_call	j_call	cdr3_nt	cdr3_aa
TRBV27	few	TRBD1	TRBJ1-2	TGTGCCAGCAGCCGTCCGGGACAGGGCAAAGGAGGCTACACCTTC	CASSRPGQGKGGYTF
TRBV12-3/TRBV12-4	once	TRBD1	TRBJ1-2	TGTGCCAGCAGTTTAGAGGAGGGGGCTGGCTACACCTTC	CASSLEEGAGYTF
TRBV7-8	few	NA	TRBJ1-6	TGTGCCAGCAGCCCTCGTTGGGATTCACCCCTCCACTTT	CASSPRWDSPLHF
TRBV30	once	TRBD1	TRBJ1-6	TGTGCCTCACGACAGGGCTCCTATAATTCACCCCTCCACTTT	CASRQGSYNSPLHF
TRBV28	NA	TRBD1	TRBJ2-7	TGTGCCAGCAGTCCTAGGGGGCGCGTGTCATTGGAGCAGTACTTC	CASSPRGRVSLEQYF
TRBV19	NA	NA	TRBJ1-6	TGTGCCAGTACCCCTCCGGGACGGTATAATTCACCCCTCCACTTT	CASTPPGRYNSPLHF
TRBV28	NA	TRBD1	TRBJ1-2	TGTGCCAGCAGTTCAGATATCGGACAGGGCATCGGGATGGCCCCTCTCTCTTATGGCTACACCTTC	CASSSDIGQGIGMAPLSYGYTF
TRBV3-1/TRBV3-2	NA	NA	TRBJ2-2	TGTGCCAGCAGCGCCAGGGAACAGGGTATGGGGCTGTTTTTT	CASSAREQGMGLFF
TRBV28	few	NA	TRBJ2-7	TGTGCCAGCAGCAGAAGGGACATCTCCTACGAGCAGTACTTC	CASSRRDISYEQYF
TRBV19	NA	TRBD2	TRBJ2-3	TGTGCCAGTAGTATAGTGGGAGCGGGGGAGAGCACAGATACGCAGTATTTT	CASSIVGAGESTDTQYF
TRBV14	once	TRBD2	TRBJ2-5	TGTGCCAGCAGCCAAGACCGGTATCCCTCTAGCGGTCGAGAGACCCAGTACTTC	CASSQDRYPSSGRETQYF
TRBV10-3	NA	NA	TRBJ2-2	TGTGCCATCAGTGAGAGGGGGACGTCCGGGGAGCTGTTTTTT	CAISERGTSGELFF
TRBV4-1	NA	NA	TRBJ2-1	TGCGCCAGCAGCCGCCACCATGACTCCAACAATGAGCAGTTCTTC	CASSRHHDSNNEQFF
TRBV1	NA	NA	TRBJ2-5	TGCACCAGCAGCCAACTCAACCTTGCCGGGAGTCGGGTGACCCAGTACTTC	CTSSQLNLAGSRVTQYF
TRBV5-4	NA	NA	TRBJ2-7	TGTGCCAGCAGCCCTGAAGGGGGGGCGGGTTTGTACGAGCAGTACTTC	CASSPEGGAGLYEQYF
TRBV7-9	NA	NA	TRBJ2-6	TGTGCCAGCAGCTTAGGCTCTGGGGCCAACGTCCTGACTTTC	CASSLGSGANVLTF
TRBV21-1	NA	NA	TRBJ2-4	TGTGCCAGCAGCGTCCATGCCGGGGTGGACAGGGTAAGACTTGTAGCCAAAAACATTCAGTACTTC	CASSVHAGVDRVRLVAKNIQYF
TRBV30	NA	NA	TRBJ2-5	TGTGCCTGGAGTTTTGGGGGCTATCAAGAGACCCAGTACTTC	CAWSFGGYQETQYF
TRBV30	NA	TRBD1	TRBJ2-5	TGTGCCTGGAGCAGGACAGGGGGTGGGGCCCAGTACTTC	CAWSRTGGGAQYF
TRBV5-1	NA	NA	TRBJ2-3	TGCGCCAGCAGCTTGGTCCAGCGCACAGATACGCAGTATTTT	CASSLVQRTDTQYF
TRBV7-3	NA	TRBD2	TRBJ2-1	TGTGCCAGCAGCTTAAGGCTAGCGGGGGGGATAGATGAGCAGTTCTTC	CASSLRLAGGIDEQFF
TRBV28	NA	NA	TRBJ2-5	TGTGCCAGCAGTAGGCTAGCGTATCAAGAGACCCAGTACTTC	CASSRLAYQETQYF
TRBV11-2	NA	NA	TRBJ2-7	TGTGCCAGCAGCTTAGCGGACCCAGGGGAGGGGCTTTACGAGCAGTACTTC	CASSLADPGEGLYEQYF
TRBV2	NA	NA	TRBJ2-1	TGTGCCAGCAGGATCAATGAGCAGTTCTTC	CASRINEQFF
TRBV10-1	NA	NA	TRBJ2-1	TGCGCCAGTCAACAAGGGGATGAGCAGTTCTTC	CASQQGDEQFF
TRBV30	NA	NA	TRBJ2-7	TGTGCCTGGAGGGCAACCGGGCAATTAAATTTATACTTC	CAWRATGQLNLYF
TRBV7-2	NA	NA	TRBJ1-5	TGTGCCAGCAGCTTAGGGGGGGCTGGGAATCAGCCCCAGCATTTT	CASSLGGAGNQPQHF
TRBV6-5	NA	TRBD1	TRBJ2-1	TGTGCCAGCACCAGGGCGGGACAGGGCCGATCTCAGTTCTTC	CASTRAGQGRSQFF
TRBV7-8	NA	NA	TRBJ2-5	TGTGCCAGCAGCTTATCGGAGGGGGCGGCCCAAGAGACCCAGTACTTC	CASSLSEGAAQETQYF
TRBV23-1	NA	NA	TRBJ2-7	TGCGCCAGCAGTCAATATCGACAGTCTGGCCTTCGGCCCGTCTACGAGCAGTACTTC	CASSQYRQSGLRPVYEQYF
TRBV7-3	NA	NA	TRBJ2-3	TGTGCCAGCAGCTTACAGGGGCGGACCACAGATACGCAGTATTTT	CASSLQGRTTDTQYF
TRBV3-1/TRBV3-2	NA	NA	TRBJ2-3	TGTGCCAGCAGCCAAGAGAGGAGTAGCGCGAGCACAGATACGCAGTATTTT	CASSQERSSASTDTQYF
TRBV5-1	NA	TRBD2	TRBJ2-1	TGCGCCAGCAGCTTGTTTGGGACTAGCGGGAGGGCCGGGTATTTGGGTGAGCAGTTCTTC	CASSLFGTSGRAGYLGEQFF
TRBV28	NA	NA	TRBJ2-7	TGTGCCAGCAGTTTGAGTTGGCAGTCGGGTTACGAGCAGTACTTC	CASSLSWQSGYEQYF
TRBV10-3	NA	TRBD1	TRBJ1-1	TGTGCCTCTTGGACAGGGGGCTCGAACACTGAAGCTTTCTTT	CASWTGGSNTEAFF
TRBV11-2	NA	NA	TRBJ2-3	TGTGCTTCGGAGCGGGCCACAGATACGCAGTATTTT	CASERATDTQYF
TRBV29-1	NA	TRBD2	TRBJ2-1	TGCAGCGTTGCAAGCGGGGGGGCGAGTGAGCAGTTCTTC	CSVASGGASEQFF
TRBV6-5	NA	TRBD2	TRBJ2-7	TGTGCCAGCAGCCCAGGACTAGCTACAACCGACGAGCAGTACTTC	CASSPGLATTDEQYF
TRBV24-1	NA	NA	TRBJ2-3	TGTGCCACCAGTGATCCCTCGGTCAGCACAGATACGCAGTATTTT	CATSDPSVSTDTQYF
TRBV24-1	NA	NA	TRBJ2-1	TGTGCCACCAGTGATCCCCGGACACCCCATGGTCGGCAGTTCTTC	CATSDPRTPHGRQFF
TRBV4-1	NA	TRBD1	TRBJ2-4	TGCGCCAGCAGCCAAGATGGGGACAGGGGAGCGGACATTCAGTACTTC	CASSQDGDRGADIQYF